This T cell receptor beta chain came from a study of blood T cell repertoires in COVID-19. Study information: Acute-phase and convalescent COVID-19 samples originated in the United States, Italy and Spain. From T cells, B-cell-depleted T cells, or PBMCs came the material, which was cDNA or gDNA.

V gave up 1 base and J gave up 2 bases, with 14 bases separating them. The length of the CDR3 is 16 residues. The V gene's germline CDR1 is SGHDN and CDR2 FVKESK. Methods used by the authors: Amplification with reference gene primers provided the estimates of nucleated cell counts. Data came from immunoSEQ multiplex PCR; TCRdb stores just in-frame clones and leaves some out. V, J and clone size reflect that table, while D and trimming were determined from the DNA. The sample lists roughly 76,000 clones, around nine tenths occurring once. V gene TRBV14 combines with J gene TRBJ2-5; a possible D gene is TRBD1 (5 bases). This sequence originates from a woman of 80 years or more with active or convalescent COVID-19. The specimen sequenced was peripheral blood. Here the CDR3 reads CASSQGALGHQETQYF. Written as DNA, the CDR3 is TGTGCCAGCAGCCAAGGGGCACTTGGACATCAAGAGACCCAGTACTTC.